Following are 32 T cell receptor beta chains from one sample sequenced in a study of T cell responses to AZD1222 COVID-19 vaccine. Sequencing was performed with immunoSEQ multiplex PCR; in TCRdb, only in-frame clones are kept and a portion is missing. In the table there are fewer than 200,000 clones, under 95% of which are singletons. The material was peripheral blood, obtained on day 0 of MenACWY control vaccination. The receptor set was obtained from an adult in good health.

Here the CDR3 reads CASRTSGIGEQFF. The CDR3 DNA is TGTGCCAGTAGGACTAGCGGGATAGGTGAGCAGTTCTTC. This chain connects TRBV19 to TRBJ2-1, with 11 bases fitting TRBD2. Trimming removed 6 bases from V and 9 bases from J; junction bases left unmatched: 4. This CDR3 is built from 13 residues. The germline gives CDR1 LNHDA, CDR2 SQIVND (reference sequence). Filled out from reference TRBV19 and TRBJ2-1, the complete variable domain reads DGGITQSPKYLFRKEGQNVTLSCEQNLNHDAMYWYRQDPGQGLRLIYYSQIVNDFQKGDIAEGYSVSREKKESFPLTVTSAQKNPTAFYLCASRTSGIGEQFFGPGTRLTVL.

The V gene is TRBV6-5, the J gene TRBJ1-5; a weak D match, TRBD1 (5 bases). The CDR3 sequence is 15 residues long. CDR1 is MNHEY, CDR2 SVGAGI, per germline. V lost 7 bases and J lost 7, with 20 bases in between. Here the CDR3 DNA reads TGTGCCAGCACCCCCGCGAGGGGAGAGTACCAGCCCCAGCATTTT. Protein sequence: CASTPARGEYQPQHF.

V is TRBV7-2 and J is TRBJ2-1; TRBD2 agrees at 8 bases. The J segment lost 4 bases and the V segment lost 3 bases, leaving 8 bases of the junction unmatched. Germline-derived CDR1 and CDR2 are SGHTA and FQGNSA. The CDR3 has 16 amino acids. CDR3 nucleotides: TGTGCCAGCAGCTTCGTCCCAGCGGGAGCTTACAATGAGCAGTTCTTC. It encodes CASSFVPAGAYNEQFF. Filled out from reference TRBV7-2 and TRBJ2-1, the complete variable domain reads GAGVSQSPSNKVTEKGKDVELRCDPISGHTALYWYRQSLGQGLEFLIYFQGNSAPDKSGLPSDRFSAERTGGSVSTLTIQRTQQEDSAVYLCASSFVPAGAYNEQFFGPGTRLTVL.

The chain carries TRBV29-1 and TRBJ2-2; 7 bases line up with TRBD2. The CDR3 has 13 amino acids. V trimming: 7 bases; J trimming: 9 bases; junction bases outside the gene matches: 11. Germline CDR1 reads SQVTM; CDR2 reads ANQGSEA. CDR3 amino acids: CSAIAGTNRELFF. CDR3 sequence (DNA): TGCAGCGCTATAGCCGGGACTAACCGGGAGCTGTTTTTT.

In its sample, this clone was seen many times. V usage is TRBV5-1 and J usage is TRBJ1-1; 7 bases match TRBD1. The CDR3 sequence is 19 residues long. V lost 6 bases and J lost 0; bases outside the gene matches: 20. The germline CDR1 and CDR2 sequences are SGHRS and YFSETQ. In DNA form, the CDR3 reads TGCGCCAGCACCTGGCAGGGGACAGACGACCAAGAGCTGAACACTGAAGCTTTCTTT. Translated, it gives CASTWQGTDDQELNTEAFF.

This rearrangement joins TRBV30 to TRBJ2-1, with 14 nucleotides matching TRBD2. The length of the CDR3 is 15 residues. Germline CDR1 GTSNPN, CDR2 SVGIG (reference sequence). With 0 bases clipped from V and 5 bases from J, the junction kept 0 bases outside the gene matches. The CDR3 here is CAWSVGLAGDNEQFF. CDR3 bases: TGTGCCTGGAGTGTGGGACTAGCGGGAGACAATGAGCAGTTCTTC. Based on the CDR3 plus reference TRBV30 and TRBJ2-1, the full variable domain is SQTIHQWPATLVQPVGSPLSLECTVEGTSNPNLYWYRQAAGRGLQLLFYSVGIGQISSEVPQNLSASRPQDRQFILSSKKLLLSDSGFYLCAWSVGLAGDNEQFFGPGTRLTVL.

V gene TRBV11-2 combines with J gene TRBJ2-5; 8 bases line up with TRBD2. This CDR3 comprises 15 residues. In germline, CDR1 is SGHAT, CDR2 FQNNGV. V was pared by 1 base and J by 3 bases, with 4 bases of the junction left unmatched. The CDR3 sequence: CASSLGLAIKETQYF. The CDR3 DNA sequence: TGTGCCAGCAGCTTAGGACTAGCGATTAAAGAGACCCAGTACTTC.

The rearrangement links TRBV19 to TRBJ2-3, with D unclear. V was shortened by 8 bases and J by 1 base, with 22 bases between the two germline ends. This CDR3 has 17 amino acids. Germline V CDR1 and CDR2: LNHDA, SQIVND (reference sequence). CDR3 nucleotide sequence: TGTGCCAGTGCAAAGACCACGGGCGGCATACGCACAGATACGCAGTATTTT. The encoded protein is CASAKTTGGIRTDTQYF.

The chain employs TRBV11-3 and TRBJ2-1; D possibly corresponds to TRBD2 (6 bases). This CDR3 contains 16 residues. The germline V gene has CDR1 SGHNT and CDR2 YENEEA. Trimming stripped 3 bases from V and 2 bases from J, with 14 bases between. This CDR3 reads CASSFGSGVPYNEQFF. The CDR3 DNA reads TGTGCCAGCAGCTTCGGGAGCGGTGTCCCCTACAATGAGCAGTTCTTC.

The chain combines TRBV7-9 with TRBJ1-2; TRBD1 matches 7 bases. After removal of 3 bases from V and 0 bases from J, the junction contained 10 bases not matched to a gene. This CDR3 is 17 amino acids long. CDR1 is SEHNR, CDR2 FQNEAQ, per germline (reference sequence). The chain's CDR3 is CASSLGRGVAANYGYTF. DNA of the CDR3: TGTGCCAGCAGCTTGGGCAGGGGGGTTGCAGCTAACTATGGCTACACCTTC.

Of note for this clone: The same CDR3 can be traced to other DNA sequences in this sample. The chain uses TRBV9 and TRBJ2-1; D gene uncertain. Germline V lookup: CDR1 SGDLS, CDR2 YYNGEE. V was pared by 3 bases and J by 10 bases, with 5 bases between. This CDR3 has 10 amino acids. The CDR3 DNA reads as TGTGCCAGCAGCGGGAACGAGCAGTTCTTC. This translates into CASSGNEQFF. The variable domain in full, completed from reference TRBV9 and TRBJ2-1, reads DSGVTQTPKHLITATGQRVTLRCSPRSGDLSVYWYQQSLDQGLQFLIQYYNGEERAKGNILERFSAQQFPDLHSELNLSSLELGDSALYFCASSGNEQFFGPGTRLTVL.

V usage is TRBV27 and J usage is TRBJ1-2; D remains unclear. This CDR3 contains 17 residues. Between the trimmed V and J ends, which lost 4 bases and 4 bases, there was a span of 22 bases. Germline CDR1 and CDR2: MNHEY and SMNVEV (reference sequence). This CDR3 reads CASSSLGGVGPFYGYTF. CDR3 DNA sequence: TGTGCCAGCAGTTCCCTAGGTGGAGTGGGTCCCTTCTATGGCTACACCTTC.

The genes are TRBV6-5 and TRBJ2-2; possibly TRBD2 for D (5 bases). The CDR3 has 14 residues. Germline values: CDR1 MNHEY, CDR2 SVGAGI. The V end lost 2 bases, the J end lost 8 bases, and 12 bases lay between the germline ends. The chain's CDR3 is CASSYRAERGELFF. In DNA form, the CDR3 reads TGTGCCAGCAGTTACCGAGCGGAGAGAGGGGAGCTGTTTTTT.

This chain uses TRBV7-2 with TRBJ1-2, with a tentative D call TRBD1 (6 bases). V was shortened by 1 base and J by 5 bases, with 14 bases between the two germline ends. CDR3 size: 15 residues. In germline, CDR1 is SGHTA, CDR2 FQGNSA. The CDR3 region has the DNA TGTGCCAGCAGCTTAGGGGCCTCGGGGGCATATGGCTACACCTTC. It is translated as CASSLGASGAYGYTF.

This rearrangement joins TRBV11-1 to TRBJ2-7; 10 nucleotides align to TRBD1. Germline CDR1 and CDR2: SGHAT and FQDESV (reference sequence). V dropped 5 bases and J dropped 2; count of bases not matched to a gene: 6. The CDR3 runs to 15 residues. CDR3 bases: TGTGCCAGCAGCACCGGACAGGGGGGGACCTACGAGCAGTACTTC. This sequence encodes CASSTGQGGTYEQYF.

The chain employs TRBV30 and TRBJ1-1; D may be TRBD1 (6 bases). This CDR3 spans 14 amino acids. Germline assignment: CDR1 GTSNPN and CDR2 SVGIG (reference sequence). Trimming pared 2 bases from V and 0 bases from J, leaving 10 bases between. CDR3 nucleotides: TGTGCCTGGAGTAGAACAGGGATGAACACTGAAGCTTTCTTT. This codes for CAWSRTGMNTEAFF.

The chain recombines TRBV5-4 with TRBJ1-1; maybe TRBD1 (6 bases). The length of the CDR3 is 13 residues. Looked up from germline, CDR1 is SGHNT and CDR2 is YYREEE (reference sequence). V was clipped by 3 bases and J by 2 bases, with 8 bases between them. CDR3 residues: CASSWTVNTEAFF. In DNA form, the CDR3 reads TGTGCCAGCAGCTGGACAGTAAACACTGAAGCTTTCTTT.

CDR3 amino acids: CASSLGLAGGNGYEQYF. CDR3 DNA sequence: TGTGCCAGCAGTCTGGGACTAGCGGGAGGTAATGGGTACGAGCAGTACTTC. The J gene is TRBJ2-7, the V gene TRBV6-6, with TRBD2 matching over 15 bases. The ends lost 5 bases at V and 4 bases at J; junction bases unmatched: 9. CDR1 MNHNY and CDR2 SVGAGI come from the germline V gene (reference sequence). This CDR3 is 17 amino acids long.

The gene calls are TRBV5-1 and TRBJ2-1, with TRBD2 matching 7 bases. CDR1 and CDR2 from the germline V gene are SGHRS and YFSETQ. V was pared by 3 bases and J by 0 bases, with 12 bases of the junction left unmatched. The CDR3 is 18 amino acids. The CDR3 DNA sequence: TGCGCCAGCAGCTGGTGGGGAGGGCGGGAGCCCTCCTACAATGAGCAGTTCTTC. This encodes CASSWWGGREPSYNEQFF.

CDR3 loop: CASCYMVAGVPGELFF. The CDR3, as DNA: TGTGCCAGCTGTTACATGGTAGCGGGAGTACCCGGGGAGCTGTTTTTT. The gene calls are TRBV5-6 and TRBJ2-2; 9 nucleotides match TRBD2. The CDR3 contains 16 residues. Germline V gives CDR1 SGHDT, CDR2 YYEEEE. The junction had 13 bases not matched to a gene; V was cut back by 7 bases and J by 6 bases.

The chain combines TRBV28 with TRBJ1-6; D is undetermined. This CDR3 has 16 residues. Trimming left V 2 bases short and J 3 bases short, with 11 bases between. The germline V gene has CDR1 MDHEN and CDR2 SYDVKM. The CDR3 protein is CASSLAGRFYNSPLHF. Here the CDR3 DNA reads TGTGCCAGCAGTTTAGCGGGTCGGTTCTATAATTCACCCCTCCACTTT.

The V gene is TRBV19, the J gene TRBJ1-1, with 9 bases lining up with TRBD1. Germline CDR1 LNHDA, CDR2 SQIVND (reference sequence). V lost 4 bases and J lost 0; bases outside the gene matches: 6. The CDR3 contains 16 residues. CDR3 DNA sequence: TGTGCCAGTAGTACAAACAGGGGGCATATGAACACTGAAGCTTTCTTT. This translates into CASSTNRGHMNTEAFF.

In DNA form, the CDR3 reads TGTGCCAGCAGCGTCCAGGGTTCGAACACTGAAGCTTTCTTT. Protein product: CASSVQGSNTEAFF. The chain combines TRBV7-2 with TRBJ1-1; TRBD1 is a possible D gene (5 bases). Germline V gene sequence: CDR1 SGHTA, CDR2 FQGNSA. The ends were cut back, 5 bases at V and 1 base at J, with 11 bases in the middle. The CDR3 consists of 14 residues.

The V call is TRBV5-1, the J call TRBJ2-3; 13 bases fit TRBD2. CDR1 and CDR2 from the germline V gene are SGHRS and YFSETQ. The CDR3 is made up of 16 amino acids. V trimming: 3 bases; J trimming: 4 bases; junction bases outside the gene matches: 5. The CDR3 DNA reads as TGCGCCAGCAGCTCACGGACTAGCGGGAGTGCAGATACGCAGTATTTT. Amino acid sequence: CASSSRTSGSADTQYF.

The chain recombines TRBV5-1 with TRBJ1-1; perhaps TRBD1 as D (6 bases). The CDR3 totals 15 residues. Deletions cut 1 base from V and 0 bases from J, with 10 bases between. Germline-derived CDR1 and CDR2 are SGHRS and YFSETQ. The CDR3 nucleotides read TGCGCCAGCAGCTTGTCCGGACAGTTGAACACTGAAGCTTTCTTT. Protein: CASSLSGQLNTEAFF. Full variable domain (outside the CDR3, taken from reference TRBV5-1 and TRBJ1-1): KAGVTQTPRYLIKTRGQQVTLSCSPISGHRSVSWYQQTPGQGLQFLFEYFSETQRNKGNFPGRFSGRQFSNSRSEMNVSTLELGDSALYLCASSLSGQLNTEAFFGQGTRLTVV.

This clone occurred once. V and J are TRBV12-3 or TRBV12-4 and TRBJ2-1; unclear D gene. This CDR3 contains 12 residues. Deletions cut 7 bases from V and 6 bases from J, with 10 bases between. CDR3 in DNA: TGTGCCAGCAACCCCCGACCCAATGAGCAGTTCTTC. It translates to CASNPRPNEQFF.

The V and J genes are TRBV6-5 and TRBJ2-7, with D unclear. V lost 7 bases to trimming and J lost 0 bases, with 13 bases between them. The CDR3 extends over 14 amino acids. Germline CDR1 and CDR2: MNHEY and SVGAGI. In DNA form, the CDR3 reads TGTGCCAGCATAGAGTCTTACAGCTCCTACGAGCAGTACTTC. Translating gives CASIESYSSYEQYF.

The chain links TRBV5-1 to TRBJ2-3; TRBD2 aligns across 9 bases. V trimming: 7 bases; J trimming: 1 base; junction bases outside the gene matches: 7. The CDR3 loop spans 15 amino acids. Germline V gene sequence: CDR1 SGHRS, CDR2 YFSETQ. CDR3 coding DNA: TGCGCCAGCGGAATAGCGGGAGTACGCACAGATACGCAGTATTTT. It codes for CASGIAGVRTDTQYF.

V usage is TRBV14 and J usage is TRBJ1-2, with D maybe TRBD1 (6 bases). Trimming left V 4 bases short and J 4 bases short, with 19 bases between. Germline CDR1 reads SGHDN; CDR2 reads FVKESK. This CDR3 is 16 amino acids long. The CDR3 region is CASSRKQGEGAYGYTF. As DNA, the CDR3 is TGTGCCAGCAGCCGTAAACAGGGTGAAGGGGCCTATGGCTACACCTTC.

The chain has TRBV4-2 and TRBJ2-3; D possibly matches TRBD1 or TRBD2 (5 bases each). From germline, CDR1 is LGHNA and CDR2 YNFKEQ. V was shortened by 1 base and J by 2 bases, with 13 bases between the two germline ends. The CDR3 has 16 amino acids. CDR3 residues: CASSQVGDPHTDTQYF. The CDR3 DNA reads TGTGCCAGCAGCCAAGTAGGGGACCCCCACACAGATACGCAGTATTTT.

The rearrangement joins TRBV6-6 to TRBJ1-5, with TRBD1 identical over 8 bases. Trimming at V came to 0 bases and at J to 5 bases, leaving 6 bases not matched to a gene. The CDR3 runs to 16 residues. CDR1 and CDR2 from the germline V gene are MNHNY and SVGAGI (reference sequence). CDR3 loop: CASSYSNPDRDQPQHF. The CDR3 DNA reads TGTGCCAGCAGTTACTCGAACCCGGACAGGGATCAGCCCCAGCATTTT.

The chain joins TRBV7-9 to TRBJ1-2; TRBD1 matches at 9 bases. The germline CDR1 and CDR2 sequences are SEHNR and FQNEAQ (reference sequence). Germline trimming cut 4 bases from V and 6 bases from J; bases unmatched to any gene: 6. The CDR3 spans 14 residues. CDR3 in DNA: TGTGCCAGCAGCTATGAAACAGGGGGCGATGGCTACACCTTC. Protein product: CASSYETGGDGYTF.